This paragraph covers one T cell receptor beta chain sequence. Its antigen is undetermined. These data come from a study of identifying expanded T cells in peripheral blood. Study conclusions and caveats: Across healthy donors, higher total template counts meant significantly greater roughly 2-week count variance.

The CDR3 is 18 residues long. From germline, CDR1 is WNHNN and CDR2 SYGVQD (reference sequence). With V trimmed by 6 bases and J by 0 bases, 14 bases remained unmatched. Method: immunoSEQ multiplex PCR; TCRdb's copy keeps in-frame clones and lacks some. The table lists under 70,000 clones, about 87% of them singletons. The chain uses TRBV10-1 and TRBJ2-7, with 10 bases aligning to TRBD1. This receptor was taken from a person aged 18-69 years in good health. Sequences were obtained from blood. CDR3 amino acids: CASSESYRDRGSSYEQYF. For the CDR3, the DNA is TGCGCCAGCAGCGAATCTTACCGGGACAGGGGATCCTCCTACGAGCAGTACTTC.